The rows below give T cell receptor beta chains drawn from one sample of a study of T cell clusters in autoimmune cytopenias. TCRdb re-called the multiplex PCR reads and shows each CDR3 protein once, DNA omitted. Across under 15,000 distinct CDR3 sequences, the top ten clones capture more than 2.5% of the sample. Sequenced input: peripheral blood. The receptors stem from a human donor with an autoimmune cytopenia or autoimmune hepatitis (not recorded which). CDR3s include the opening cysteine and the closing phenylalanine or tryptophan. Clone size appears in some rows only: once, few, many, or a class for an expanded clone.

size,J,V,CDR3
NA,TRBJ1-1,TRBV18,CASSNRDSLTEAFF
NA,TRBJ1-6,TRBV11-2,CASSFDSFNSPLHF
NA,TRBJ2-2,TRBV6-5,CASSYSGGYTGELFF
medium-sized,TRBJ2-2,TRBV12-3/TRBV12-4,CASSRGGRPGELFF
medium-sized,TRBJ2-7,TRBV29-1,CSVEPGPYEQYF
NA,TRBJ1-2,TRBV29-1,CSASGTGDPLWGYTF
NA,TRBJ1-6,TRBV19,CASSNLGRPEDSPLHF
NA,TRBJ2-7,TRBV6-2/TRBV6-3,CASSRGTFSYEQYF
NA,TRBJ2-2,TRBV4-2,CASSQGSVPGTGELFF
NA,TRBJ2-1,TRBV5-1,CASSLLPQANPGEQFF
medium-sized,TRBJ2-7,TRBV13,CASSLLSRTSSYEQYF
medium-sized,TRBJ2-2,TRBV19,CASSIRRLHTGELFF
NA,TRBJ1-2,TRBV5-4,CASSALQGKGSYTF
NA,TRBJ2-6,TRBV30,CAWNPGGSSGANVLTF
medium-sized,TRBJ1-6,TRBV6-1,CASSELDGVNSPLHF
NA,TRBJ1-5,TRBV15,CVTSRAAGVSQPQHF